The rows below give T cell receptor beta chains drawn from one sample of a study of cytomegalovirus exposure and HLA in healthy donors. Repertoires were generated with immunoSEQ multiplex PCR, while TCRdb's copy carries only in-frame clones and drops some. In the table there are more than 85,000 clones, around four fifths of which are singletons. The sequencing input was PBMCs. Receptors were obtained from a man aged 35 to 55 in good health and CMV-seronegative. The CDR3 runs from the conserved cysteine through the conserved F or W. Each record gives: D gene, V gene, clone size, J gene, CDR3 protein, CDR3 DNA. D genes are given only for firm matches. Expanded clones get a size class; other rows say once, few or many, or leave the size out.

TRBD2	TRBV5-1	few	TRBJ2-5	CASSLTAGQETQYF	TGCGCCAGCAGCCTGACAGCGGGACAAGAGACCCAGTACTTC
-	TRBV19	-	TRBJ1-5	CASSISPLDIREDQPQHF	TGTGCCAGTAGTATATCCCCCCTGGACATTAGGGAAGATCAGCCCCAGCATTTT
TRBD1	TRBV11-1	-	TRBJ2-1	CASSPTGYDEQFF	TGTGCCAGCAGCCCGACAGGGTACGATGAGCAGTTCTTC
-	TRBV11-2	-	TRBJ2-7	CASSPPRNPIPREQYF	TGTGCCAGCAGCCCCCCCCGAAATCCAATTCCGAGGGAGCAGTACTTC
TRBD2	TRBV27	-	TRBJ2-3	CASSRTWLAVFTDTQYF	TGTGCCAGCAGTAGAACCTGGCTAGCGGTTTTCACAGATACGCAGTATTTT
-	TRBV15	-	TRBJ2-7	CATSKESGHPGQYF	TGTGCCACCAGCAAAGAATCCGGACACCCCGGGCAGTACTTC
-	TRBV4-1	-	TRBJ1-2	CASSQDPYGTTGGYTF	TGCGCCAGCAGCCAAGATCCATACGGGACTACCGGTGGCTACACCTTC
TRBD2	TRBV6-1	-	TRBJ2-5	CASVPLAGQETQYF	TGTGCCTCCGTCCCACTAGCGGGGCAAGAGACCCAGTACTTC
TRBD1	TRBV27	-	TRBJ1-2	CASSATGTGGAVYGYTF	TGTGCCAGCAGTGCCACCGGGACAGGGGGCGCGGTGTATGGCTACACCTTC
TRBD1	TRBV5-6	few	TRBJ2-7	CASSSTGGYEQYF	TGTGCCAGCAGCTCGACAGGGGGCTACGAGCAGTACTTC
-	TRBV5-1	-	TRBJ1-6	CASSPSSYNSPLHF	TGCGCCAGCAGCCCGAGCTCCTATAATTCACCCCTCCACTTT
-	TRBV2	-	TRBJ2-1	CASRPGLTNNEQFF	TGTGCCAGCAGACCGGGACTGACGAACAATGAGCAGTTCTTC
TRBD1	TRBV7-9	-	TRBJ1-2	CASSPHNGQGYGYTF	TGTGCCAGCAGCCCACATAACGGACAGGGGTACGGCTACACCTTC
TRBD2	TRBV7-3	-	TRBJ2-3	CASSLGTTADTQYF	TGTGCCAGCAGCTTAGGGACTACCGCAGATACGCAGTATTTT
-	TRBV6-5	-	TRBJ2-5	CASSYRRRETQYF	TGTGCCAGCAGTTACCGAAGGCGGGAGACCCAGTACTTC
-	TRBV29-1	-	TRBJ1-2	CSVDQGTYGYTF	TGCAGCGTTGATCAGGGTACCTATGGCTACACCTTC
-	TRBV5-6	few	TRBJ1-1	CASSFRGTEAFF	TGTGCCAGCAGCTTCAGGGGAACTGAAGCTTTCTTT
TRBD2	TRBV6-4	-	TRBJ2-3	CASSDGLAGSSSTDTQYF	TGTGCCAGCAGTGACGGGCTAGCGGGGTCTTCTAGCACAGATACGCAGTATTTT
-	TRBV12-5	-	TRBJ1-5	CASGLVGGGDNQPQHF	TGTGCTAGTGGTTTGGTAGGAGGGGGGGACAATCAGCCCCAGCATTTT
TRBD2	TRBV6-5	-	TRBJ2-3	CASSNSGGRTDTQYF	TGTGCCAGCAGTAATTCGGGGGGGCGCACAGATACGCAGTATTTT
-	TRBV5-6	once	TRBJ1-1	CASSWYNVEAFF	TGTGCCAGCAGCTGGTACAATGTTGAAGCTTTCTTT
-	TRBV4-1	-	TRBJ2-2	CASSQESRFTGELFF	TGCGCCAGCAGCCAAGAGAGTCGGTTCACCGGGGAGCTGTTTTTT
-	TRBV5-4	-	TRBJ2-3	CASSLFVGPTDTQYF	TGTGCCAGCAGCTTGTTTGTTGGGCCCACAGATACGCAGTATTTT
TRBD2	TRBV5-4	-	TRBJ2-3	CASKIGGVNTDTQYF	TGTGCCAGCAAAATCGGGGGGGTGAACACAGATACGCAGTATTTT
TRBD1	TRBV27	-	TRBJ2-6	CARHDRGLSGANVLTF	TGTGCCAGACATGACAGGGGACTCTCTGGGGCCAACGTCCTGACTTTC
TRBD1	TRBV7-6	-	TRBJ1-4	CASSWGTGSNEKLFF	TGTGCCAGCAGCTGGGGGACAGGGTCTAATGAAAAACTGTTTTTT
-	TRBV7-6	-	TRBJ1-5	CASSPFGGMRNQPQHF	TGTGCCAGCAGCCCTTTTGGGGGGATGCGCAATCAGCCCCAGCATTTT
-	TRBV28	once	TRBJ1-1	CASPKSGGGFKDTEAFF	TGTGCCAGCCCAAAAAGCGGGGGGGGCTTCAAGGACACTGAAGCTTTCTTT
-	TRBV5-8	few	TRBJ2-2	CASIRGLGELFF	TGTGCCAGCATTCGGGGACTCGGGGAGCTGTTTTTT
-	TRBV19	-	TRBJ2-7	CASSFGQNYEQYF	TGTGCCAGTAGTTTCGGACAGAATTACGAGCAGTACTTC
TRBD1	TRBV7-9	once	TRBJ2-7	CSSGTGGNYEQYF	TGTTCCAGCGGGACAGGGGGCAACTACGAGCAGTACTTC